Below are 6 T cell receptor beta chains sequenced from a single sample in a study of blood T cells in healthy people across ages. Through a sample-barcoded 5' primer and a J-beta primer mix, a second PCR was run for roughly 7 to 12 cycles. TCRdb re-called the 5' RACE reads with MiXCR, one entry per CDR3 protein. The sample contains about 1.4 million distinct CDR3 sequences, around 55% of which appear only once. The sequenced material came from blood. These receptors were collected from a man aged 18 to 30 in good health.

The chain employs TRBV18 and TRBJ1-1; D might be TRBD1 (5 bases). The germline V gene encodes CDR1 KGHSH and CDR2 LQKENI. CDR3 size: 14 residues. Trimming took 2 bases from V and 7 from J, leaving 14 bases between them. CDR3 coding DNA: TGTGCCAGCTCACCATTTGGGGGTCTAAGTGAAGCTTTCTTT. Residues: CASSPFGGLSEAFF. The full variable domain, rest sourced from reference TRBV18 and TRBJ1-1, is NAGVMQNPRHLVRRRGQEARLRCSPMKGHSHVYWYRQLPEEGLKFMVYLQKENIIDESGMPKERFSAEFPKEGPSILRIQQVVRGDSAAYFCASSPFGGLSEAFFGQGTRLTVV.

The chain couples TRBV30 to TRBJ2-6, with 11 bases identical to TRBD2. The CDR3 covers 21 residues. V lost 2 bases, J lost 1 base, and 16 bases stayed unmatched. CDR1 is GTSNPN, CDR2 SVGIG, per germline (reference sequence). The CDR3 spells CAWSRKGPGLADFSGANVLTF. In DNA form, the CDR3 reads TGTGCCTGGAGTCGAAAGGGGCCGGGACTAGCGGACTTTTCTGGGGCCAACGTCCTGACTTTC.

The genes are TRBV5-1 and TRBJ2-5; 7 nucleotides agree with TRBD1. Trimming removed 6 bases from V and 0 bases from J; junction bases left unmatched: 8. Germline V CDR1 and CDR2: SGHRS, YFSETQ. The CDR3 has 15 amino acids. The CDR3, as DNA: TGCGCCAGCACAAGGACAGGCGGATACCAAGAGACCCAGTACTTC. It translates to CASTRTGGYQETQYF.

CDR3 amino acids: CASGGGPIEKLFF. In DNA, the CDR3 is TGTGCCAGCGGAGGAGGCCCCATTGAAAAACTGTTTTTT. The chain combines TRBV12-3 or TRBV12-4 with TRBJ1-4, with unresolved D. Trimming left V 8 bases short and J 7 bases short, with 14 bases between. The CDR3 runs to 13 residues.

The chain combines TRBV3-1 with TRBJ2-2; D gene unclear. Germline V gives CDR1 LGHDT, CDR2 YNNKEL (reference sequence). CDR3 length: 14 residues. V dropped 4 bases and J dropped 0 bases, with 6 bases sitting between them. The CDR3 loop is CASSRRPNTGELFF. In DNA form, the CDR3 reads TGTGCCAGCAGCCGAAGACCGAACACCGGGGAGCTGTTTTTT.

In this sample, this clonotype turned up a few times. V is TRBV13 and J is TRBJ1-2, with TRBD1 matching 9 bases. The CDR3 length is 16 residues. J lost 1 base, V lost 2 bases, and 5 bases had no gene match. From germline, CDR1 is PRHDT and CDR2 FYEKMQ (reference sequence). CDR3 nucleotide sequence: TGTGCCAGCAGCTTACAGGGACAGGGTGGTAACTATGGCTACACCTTC. It yields the protein CASSLQGQGGNYGYTF.